A selection of T cell receptor beta chains follows, all from one sample in a study of blood T cell repertoires in COVID-19. TCRdb keeps only in-frame clones here, not all; method: immunoSEQ multiplex PCR. The repertoire holds hundreds of thousands of clones, with around nine tenths as singletons. Sequences were obtained from PBMCs or T cells enriched from blood (not recorded which). These receptors all come from a woman in her thirties or forties who had recovered from COVID-19. CDR3s include the opening cysteine and the closing phenylalanine or tryptophan. The D gene is left open where the match is weak. A clone size is listed for some rows: how often the clone was seen (once, few, many), or a class if it is expanded.

clone_size	cdr3_length	d_call	j_call	v_call	cdr3_nt	cdr3_aa
.	15	TRBD1	TRBJ1-5	TRBV10-2	TGCGCCAGCAGTGAGTCACAGGGGGCAAATCAGCCCCAGCATTTT	CASSESQGANQPQHF
.	16	TRBD1	TRBJ1-3	TRBV7-9	TGTGCCAGCAGCGATTGGACAGGGGGCACTGGAAACACCATATATTTT	CASSDWTGGTGNTIYF
once	15	.	TRBJ1-2	TRBV28	TGTGCCAGCAGTCTCCTGAGACCGACTATATATGGCTACACCTTC	CASSLLRPTIYGYTF
.	15	.	TRBJ2-2	TRBV3-1/TRBV3-2	TGTGCCAGCAGCCAAGATGACACAAACACCGGGGAGCTGTTTTTT	CASSQDDTNTGELFF
once	12	.	TRBJ2-1	TRBV12-3/TRBV12-4	TGTGCCAGCAGCCCAGGTTACAATGAGCAGTTCTTC	CASSPGYNEQFF
.	15	.	TRBJ1-6	TRBV28	TGTGCCAGCAGTGGCGGACAGATCCATAATTCACCCCTCCACTTT	CASSGGQIHNSPLHF
.	16	.	TRBJ2-1	TRBV28	TGTGCCAGCAGTTTAAGGGGTCGACAGATGTACAATGAGCAGTTCTTC	CASSLRGRQMYNEQFF
.	16	.	TRBJ2-5	TRBV7-9	TGTGCCAGCAGCCCTTTGGACAGCCTACTCAGAGAGACCCAGTACTTC	CASSPLDSLLRETQYF
.	15	TRBD1	TRBJ2-1	TRBV5-4	TGTGCCAGCAGCTCCCCTGGGACAGAGTACAATGAGCAGTTCTTC	CASSSPGTEYNEQFF
.	13	.	TRBJ2-3	TRBV24-1	TGTGCCACCAGTGCCCCCGGGACAGATACGCAGTATTTT	CATSAPGTDTQYF
.	15	.	TRBJ2-5	TRBV5-6	TGTGCCAGCAGCTTGTGGCAGGGGTGGAGGGAGACCCAGTACTTC	CASSLWQGWRETQYF
.	14	.	TRBJ2-7	TRBV27	TGTGCCAGCAGTTTAAGGGGGTGGGCCTACGAGCAGTACTTC	CASSLRGWAYEQYF
.	15	.	TRBJ1-1	TRBV11-2	TGTGCCAGCAGCTTAGGTTACAACATGAACACTGAAGCTTTCTTT	CASSLGYNMNTEAFF
.	12	.	TRBJ2-3	TRBV30	TGTGCCTGGACTAGCGCCTTAGATACGCAGTATTTT	CAWTSALDTQYF
.	15	.	TRBJ2-1	TRBV11-2	TGTGCCAGCAGCTTAGACTTCCTGTTGTACAATGAGCAGTTCTTC	CASSLDFLLYNEQFF
.	15	.	TRBJ1-1	TRBV7-2	TGTGCCAGCAGCCTTAGGGAGGGAACGGGCACTGAAGCTTTCTTT	CASSLREGTGTEAFF
.	11	.	TRBJ2-3	TRBV9	TGTGCCAGCCATAGCACAGATACGCAGTATTTT	CASHSTDTQYF
.	14	TRBD1	TRBJ1-2	TRBV9	TGTGCCAGCAGCGTAGGGGGGACAGGGTCTGGCTACACCTTC	CASSVGGTGSGYTF
.	16	TRBD1	TRBJ2-2	TRBV24-1	TGTGCCACCAGTGATACCGGGACAGGGGGGGCCGGGGAGCTGTTTTTT	CATSDTGTGGAGELFF
.	17	TRBD1	TRBJ2-1	TRBV7-8	TGTGCCAGCAGCTTAGAGGTATACAGGGGACCCTACAATGAGCAGTTCTTC	CASSLEVYRGPYNEQFF
.	16	TRBD2	TRBJ2-2	TRBV20-1	TGCAGTGCTAGTCTAGCGGGAGGGCCGGGCACCGGGGAGCTGTTTTTT	CSASLAGGPGTGELFF